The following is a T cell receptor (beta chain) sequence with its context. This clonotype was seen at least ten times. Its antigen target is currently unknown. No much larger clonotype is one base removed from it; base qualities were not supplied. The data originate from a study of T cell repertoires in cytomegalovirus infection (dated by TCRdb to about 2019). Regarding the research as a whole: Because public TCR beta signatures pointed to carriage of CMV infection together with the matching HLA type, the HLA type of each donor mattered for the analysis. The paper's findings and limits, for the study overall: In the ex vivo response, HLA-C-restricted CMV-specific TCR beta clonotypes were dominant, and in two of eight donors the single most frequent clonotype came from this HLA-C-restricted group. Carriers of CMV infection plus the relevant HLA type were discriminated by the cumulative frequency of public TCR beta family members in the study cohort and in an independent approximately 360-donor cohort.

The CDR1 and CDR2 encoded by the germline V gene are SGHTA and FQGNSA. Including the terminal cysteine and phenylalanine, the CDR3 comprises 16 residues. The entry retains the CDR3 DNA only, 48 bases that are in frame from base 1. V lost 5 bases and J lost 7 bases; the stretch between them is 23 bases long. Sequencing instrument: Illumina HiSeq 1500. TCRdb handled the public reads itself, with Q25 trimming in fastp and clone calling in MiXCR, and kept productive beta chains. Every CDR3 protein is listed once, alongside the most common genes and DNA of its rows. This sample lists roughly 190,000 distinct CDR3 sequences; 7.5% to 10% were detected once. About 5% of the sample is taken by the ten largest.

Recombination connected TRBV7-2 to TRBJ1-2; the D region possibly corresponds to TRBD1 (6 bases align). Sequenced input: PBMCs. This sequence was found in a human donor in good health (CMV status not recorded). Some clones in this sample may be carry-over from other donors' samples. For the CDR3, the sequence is CASSERPASGDGGYTF. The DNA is TGTGCCAGCAGCGAAAGGCCCGCCTCAGGGGACGGTGGCTACACCTTC.